The 18 T cell receptor beta chains listed next were all sequenced from one sample in a study of blood T cell repertoires in COVID-19. The assay was immunoSEQ multiplex PCR, and TCRdb's table has in-frame clones only and misses some. This table holds 150,000 or so clones, roughly 87% found once. Input material: PBMCs or T cells enriched from blood (not recorded which). All receptors come from a middle-aged woman who had been exposed to COVID-19.

The chain combines TRBV18 with TRBJ2-2, with D possibly matching TRBD1 (6 bases). This CDR3 is 15 amino acids long. Per the germline V gene, CDR1 is KGHSH and CDR2 is LQKENI. V lost 6 bases and J lost 2, with 13 bases in between. The CDR3 loop reads CASSQEGGNTGELFF. The CDR3 DNA follows: TGTGCCAGCTCCCAGGAAGGGGGAAACACCGGGGAGCTGTTTTTT. The variable domain in full, with the rest retrieved from reference TRBV18 and TRBJ2-2, is NAGVMQNPRHLVRRRGQEARLRCSPMKGHSHVYWYRQLPEEGLKFMVYLQKENIIDESGMPKERFSAEFPKEGPSILRIQQVVRGDSAAYFCASSQEGGNTGELFFGEGSRLTVL.

The V gene is TRBV5-1, the J gene TRBJ2-5, with no clear D. With 0 bases removed from V and 5 bases from J, the gap between germline ends came to 11 bases. Germline values: CDR1 SGHRS, CDR2 YFSETQ. The CDR3 is made up of 14 amino acids. Here the CDR3 reads CASSLAGPQETQYF. The CDR3 nucleotides read TGCGCCAGCAGCTTGGCTGGCCCCCAGGAGACCCAGTACTTC.

The chain recombines TRBV9 with TRBJ2-3; weak D call: TRBD1 (5 bases). The V end was cut by 0 bases, the J end by 1 base, with 6 bases between. The germline gives CDR1 SGDLS, CDR2 YYNGEE. The CDR3 consists of 14 residues. The CDR3 DNA reads as TGTGCCAGCAGCGTAGTGGGGCGCACAGATACGCAGTATTTT. As protein: CASSVVGRTDTQYF.

J is TRBJ1-5 and V is TRBV7-2, with a tentative D call TRBD1 (5 bases). Trimming removed 2 bases from V and 6 bases from J, with 14 bases in between. The CDR3 totals 15 residues. CDR1 is SGHTA and CDR2 is FQGNSA in the germline V gene. In nucleotides, the CDR3 is TGTGCCAGCAGCTTAATGGTTCTGGGGGGTCAGCCCCAGCATTTT. Translation gives CASSLMVLGGQPQHF.

This chain links TRBV11-2 with TRBJ2-1, with D tentatively TRBD2 (5 bases). CDR3 size: 13 residues. In germline, CDR1 is SGHAT, CDR2 FQNNGV. V was shortened by 5 bases and J by 8 bases, with 13 bases between the two germline ends. The CDR3 nucleotides are TGTGCCAGCAGCCTGGGTCGAGGGTATGAGCAGTTCTTC. Its translation is CASSLGRGYEQFF.

The V call is TRBV27, the J call TRBJ2-7; D call uncertain. Germline CDR1 and CDR2: MNHEY and SMNVEV (reference sequence). Trimming took 2 bases from V and 1 from J, leaving 6 bases between them. CDR3 length: 13 amino acids. The CDR3 DNA reads as TGTGCCAGCAGTTTAAAGCCTTCCTACGAGCAGTACTTC. Encoded protein: CASSLKPSYEQYF.

The chain couples TRBV19 to TRBJ2-7; D unresolved. CDR1 is LNHDA, CDR2 SQIVND, per germline (reference sequence). CDR3 length: 14 amino acids. V lost 5 bases to trimming and J lost 3 bases, with 14 bases between them. CDR3 in DNA: TGTGCCAGTAGTGAGTACAGTCACGACTACGAGCAGTACTTC. This gives the protein CASSEYSHDYEQYF.

The V and J genes are TRBV5-4 and TRBJ2-5; 8 nucleotides agree with TRBD2. After removal of 3 bases from V and 3 bases from J, the junction contained 4 bases not matched to a gene. CDR1 is SGHNT, CDR2 YYREEE, per germline (reference sequence). The length of the CDR3 is 14 residues. CDR3 DNA: TGTGCCAGCAGCTGGGGACTAGAAGAAGAGACCCAGTACTTC. Encoded protein: CASSWGLEEETQYF.

The chain carries TRBV5-4 and TRBJ1-1; the match to TRBD1 covers 10 bases. CDR3 length equals 14 residues. With V trimmed by 0 bases and J by 6 bases, 2 bases remained unmatched. Germline V CDR1 and CDR2: SGHNT, YYREEE (reference sequence). The CDR3 region has the DNA TGTGCCAGCAGCTTGGGACAGGGGGCCGCTGAAGCTTTCTTT. Translating it yields CASSLGQGAAEAFF.

The rearrangement joins TRBV7-9 to TRBJ2-7; 9 positions match TRBD2. From germline, CDR1 is SEHNR and CDR2 FQNEAQ (reference sequence). Trimming took 4 bases from V and 2 from J; bases not matched to a gene: 9. This CDR3 is built from 16 residues. CDR3 in DNA: TGTGCCAGCAGCTCGCAAACTAGCGGGCGGACCTACGAGCAGTACTTC. This translates into CASSSQTSGRTYEQYF.

The rearrangement joins TRBV5-1 to TRBJ2-7; no reliable D call. The CDR3 runs 13 residues. Germline V gene lookup returns CDR1 SGHRS and CDR2 YFSETQ. The V gene lost 1 base and the J gene lost 4 bases, with 9 bases spanning the gap. CDR3 amino acids: CASSLNLRYEQYF. DNA of the CDR3: TGCGCCAGCAGCTTGAATTTGCGATACGAGCAGTACTTC. Variable domain in full (rest from reference TRBV5-1 and TRBJ2-7): KAGVTQTPRYLIKTRGQQVTLSCSPISGHRSVSWYQQTPGQGLQFLFEYFSETQRNKGNFPGRFSGRQFSNSRSEMNVSTLELGDSALYLCASSLNLRYEQYFGPGTRLTVT.

The J gene is TRBJ1-5, the V gene TRBV19; the match to TRBD1 covers 12 bases. The CDR3 totals 14 residues. Trimming at V came to 10 bases and at J to 6 bases, leaving 7 bases not matched to a gene. Germline CDR1 and CDR2: LNHDA and SQIVND (reference sequence). The DNA for the CDR3 is TGTGCCACGGCCGGGACAGGGGGCTCTCAGCCCCAGCATTTT. It encodes CATAGTGGSQPQHF.

In DNA, the CDR3 is TGCGCCAGCAGCCAAGATTCAGGGGATCTCAACTATGGCTACACCTTC. Protein: CASSQDSGDLNYGYTF. This chain joins TRBV4-3 and TRBJ1-2; a weak D match, TRBD1 (6 bases). With 0 bases removed from V and 2 bases from J, the gap between germline ends came to 13 bases. The CDR3 runs to 16 residues. CDR1 and CDR2 (germline): LGHNA, YSLEER.

This chain links TRBV4-1 with TRBJ2-2, with TRBD1 as a possible D gene (6 bases). The V end was cut by 2 bases, the J end by 5 bases, with 18 bases between. From germline, CDR1 is MGHRA and CDR2 YSYEKL. The CDR3 is made up of 17 amino acids. DNA for the CDR3: TGCGCCAGCAGCCAACCTATCTGGGGGCGAGTTACCGGGGAGCTGTTTTTT. Its translation is CASSQPIWGRVTGELFF.

The chain employs TRBV7-6 and TRBJ1-3; the match to TRBD1 covers 11 bases. This CDR3 contains 15 residues. V shed 4 bases, J shed 3 bases, and the junction held 2 bases outside the gene matches. Per the germline V gene, CDR1 is SGHVS and CDR2 is FNYEAQ. DNA of the CDR3: TGTGCCAGCAGCTCGGACAGGGGGCATGGAAACACCATATATTTT. This gives the protein CASSSDRGHGNTIYF.

This chain joins TRBV7-2 and TRBJ1-3; a possible D gene is TRBD1 (5 bases). Per the germline V gene, CDR1 is SGHTA and CDR2 is FQGNSA. The CDR3 contains 16 residues. The ends were cut back, 2 bases at V and 0 bases at J, with 11 bases in the middle. The CDR3 nucleotides read TGTGCCAGCAGCTTAACAGGCCTAACCTCTGGAAACACCATATATTTT. As protein: CASSLTGLTSGNTIYF.

This rearrangement joins TRBV28 to TRBJ2-3, with D possibly matching TRBD2 (5 bases). V lost 4 bases to trimming and J lost 6 bases, with 14 bases between them. The CDR3 runs to 14 residues. The germline CDR1 and CDR2 sequences are MDHEN and SYDVKM. Here the CDR3 reads CASSSRVARDTQYF. The CDR3 DNA reads as TGTGCCAGCAGTTCCCGAGTAGCGAGGGATACGCAGTATTTT.

The V and J genes are TRBV7-9 and TRBJ2-2, with D unresolved. Trimming took 4 bases from V and 4 from J, leaving 7 bases between them. There are 13 residues in the CDR3. Germline V lookup: CDR1 SEHNR, CDR2 FQNEAQ (reference sequence). The DNA for the CDR3 is TGTGCCAGCAGCTATCATAGCACCGGGGAGCTGTTTTTT. Protein product: CASSYHSTGELFF.